This T cell receptor beta chain was found in a study of cytotoxic CD8 clonotypes in ibrutinib-treated CLL listed by TCRdb under 2021. About the study as a whole: The cohort included roughly 15 treatment-naive and some twelve relapsed/refractory patients; some 18 were IGHV unmutated. Responses were partial in approximately 24 patients and complete in 2; after median approximately 67 months follow-up, around 15 stayed in remission and approximately 12 progressed. Response samples were taken after a median of approximately a year on treatment, ranging from about 6 to 40 months. On average, each sample yielded 255,043 productive templates and about 95,000 productive rearrangements. Of the approximately 86 participants in the trial, 20 to 30 had longitudinal samples available. Cryopreserved peripheral blood mononuclear cells were collected at three points: before therapy, at response, and at either sustained remission or disease progression. Every remission and progressive disease sample was obtained while ibrutinib was still being received by the patients.

Points the paper makes about the study in general: Clonality increased at ibrutinib response, stayed stable in sustained remission, and fell back toward baseline at progression. Lymph node repertoires were not examined, and the timing of sampling was not matched between patients in sustained remission and those whose disease progressed. Baseline clonality was found to be higher than that of age-matched healthy donors and was strongly correlated with circulating CD8+ T-cell counts. Public clonotypes were rare and either shrank or stayed stable during treatment, and the rise in clonality at ibrutinib response reflected expansion of private clonotypes.

This clone was detected ten times or more. Its antigen target is currently unknown. No base-level quality is on record; no much larger clone is a single base apart. Each clonotype received, on average, about 10x coverage in deep resolution sequencing performed on a MiSeq, where the target depth lay between 1 in 1 million and 1 in 200,000 T cells. TCR beta libraries were generated with the immunoSEQ hsTCRB Kit. The source study handled its data this way. Data were analyzed with ImmunoSEQ Data Assistant and ImmunoSEQ Analyzer, with V, D and J genes assigned per IMGT definitions. Clonality, with values ranging from 0 to 1, was calculated as one minus the normalized Shannon entropy of productive rearrangement frequencies. Public clonotype analysis was restricted to overrepresented clonotypes comprising at least 0.05% of each patient's repertoire. About a dozen age-matched healthy donor repertoires from immuneACCESS were used as controls for clonality. TCRdb took over this immuneACCESS table, retaining in-frame rearrangements with V and J assigned. Such tables are incomplete; in checked studies, under half of the missing clones stem from an unresolved V gene, and the remainder is unexplained. For V, J and clone size, that table is used; D and trimming come from the DNA. The sample table contains over 70,000 clones; only one count was recorded for around 79% of them. The ten largest clones add up to 4.8% of the sample.

The time point label, read with the paper, signifies: more than 10 months on ibrutinib. For TCR beta library preparation, approximately 2.2 micrograms of genomic DNA were isolated from cryopreserved PBMCs. Longitudinal blood samples from CLL patients on ibrutinib monotherapy underwent high-throughput TCR beta sequencing. Patients were enrolled in a phase 2 open-label single-center ibrutinib monotherapy trial. The receptor was isolated from a human donor with chronic lymphocytic leukemia. Sequencing used PBMCs, obtained after 12 months of ibrutinib treatment.

CDR3 reads: CSVGGDVNYEQYF. The DNA sequence is given as TGCAGCGTTGGTGGGGACGTGAACTACGAGCAGTACTTC. In this chain, TRBV29-1 is recombined with TRBJ2-7; the D element could tentatively be TRBD1 or TRBD2, as 5 bases agree for each. From the germline V gene, CDR1 is SQVTM and CDR2 is ANQGSEA. The CDR3 contains 13 residues, cysteine and phenylalanine counted. Of all the DNA, just the CDR3 is kept, 39 bases in frame from base 1. Deletion took 4 bases off V and 3 bases off J, with a span of 13 bases between the germline ends.